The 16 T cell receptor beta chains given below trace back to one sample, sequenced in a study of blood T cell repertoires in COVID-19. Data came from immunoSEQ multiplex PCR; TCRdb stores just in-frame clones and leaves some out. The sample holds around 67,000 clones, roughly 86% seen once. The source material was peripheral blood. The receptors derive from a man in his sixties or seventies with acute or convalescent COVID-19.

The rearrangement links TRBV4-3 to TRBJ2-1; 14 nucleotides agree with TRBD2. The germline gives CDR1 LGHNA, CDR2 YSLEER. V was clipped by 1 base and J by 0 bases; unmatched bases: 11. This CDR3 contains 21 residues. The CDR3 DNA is TGCGCCAGCAGCCAAGGCGCCCCGGGACTAGCGGGGGACCGCTCCTACAATGAGCAGTTCTTC. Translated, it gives CASSQGAPGLAGDRSYNEQFF.

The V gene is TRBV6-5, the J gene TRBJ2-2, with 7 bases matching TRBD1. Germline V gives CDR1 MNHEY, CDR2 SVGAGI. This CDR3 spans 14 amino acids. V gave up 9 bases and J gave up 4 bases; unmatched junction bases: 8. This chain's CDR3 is CASTIYRGTGELFF. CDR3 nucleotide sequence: TGTGCCAGTACTATCTACAGGGGCACCGGGGAGCTGTTTTTT.

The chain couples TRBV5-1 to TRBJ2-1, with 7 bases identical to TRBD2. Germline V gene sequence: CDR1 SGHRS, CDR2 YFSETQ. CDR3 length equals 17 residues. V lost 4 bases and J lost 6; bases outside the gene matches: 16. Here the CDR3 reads CASSLTLGRGPGNEQFF. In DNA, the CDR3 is TGCGCCAGCAGCCTCACCCTTGGGAGGGGCCCTGGCAATGAGCAGTTCTTC.

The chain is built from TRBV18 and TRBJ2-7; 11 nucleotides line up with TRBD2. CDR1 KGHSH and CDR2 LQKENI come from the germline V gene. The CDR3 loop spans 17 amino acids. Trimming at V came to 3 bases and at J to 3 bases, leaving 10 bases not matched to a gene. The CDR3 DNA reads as TGTGCCAGCTCACCCACGCCTAGCGGGAGGAAATTCTACGAGCAGTACTTC. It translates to CASSPTPSGRKFYEQYF.

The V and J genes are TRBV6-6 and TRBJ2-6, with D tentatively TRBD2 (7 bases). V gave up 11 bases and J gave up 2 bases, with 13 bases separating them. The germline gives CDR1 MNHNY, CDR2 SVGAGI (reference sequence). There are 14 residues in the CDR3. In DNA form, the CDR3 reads TGTGCCGCAACGGGGGGCGCTGGGGCCAACGTCCTGACTTTC. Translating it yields CAATGGAGANVLTF.

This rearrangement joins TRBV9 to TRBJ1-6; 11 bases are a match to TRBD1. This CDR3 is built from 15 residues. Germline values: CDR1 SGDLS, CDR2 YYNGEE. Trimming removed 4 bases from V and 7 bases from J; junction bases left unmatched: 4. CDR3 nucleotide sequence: TGTGCCAGCAGCTCGGGGACAGGGGGGAATTCACCCCTCCACTTT. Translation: CASSSGTGGNSPLHF.

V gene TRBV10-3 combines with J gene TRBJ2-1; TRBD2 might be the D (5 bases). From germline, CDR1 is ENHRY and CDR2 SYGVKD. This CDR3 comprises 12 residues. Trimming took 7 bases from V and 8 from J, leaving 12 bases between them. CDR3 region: CAITGRDHEQFF. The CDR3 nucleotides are TGTGCCATCACTGGCCGGGATCATGAGCAGTTCTTC.

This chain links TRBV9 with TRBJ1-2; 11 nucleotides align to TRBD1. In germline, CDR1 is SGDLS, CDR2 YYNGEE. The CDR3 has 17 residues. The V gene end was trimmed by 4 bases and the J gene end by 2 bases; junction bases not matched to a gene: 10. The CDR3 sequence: CASSKGTGGQRNYGYTF. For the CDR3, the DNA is TGTGCCAGCAGCAAGGGGACAGGGGGACAGCGGAACTATGGCTACACCTTC.

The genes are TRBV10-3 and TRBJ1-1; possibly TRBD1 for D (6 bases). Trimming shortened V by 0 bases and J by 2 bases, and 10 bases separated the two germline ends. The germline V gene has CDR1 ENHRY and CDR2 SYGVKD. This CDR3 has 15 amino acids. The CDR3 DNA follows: TGTGCCATCAGTGAGTCGTTCAGGGGTAACACTGAAGCTTTCTTT. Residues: CAISESFRGNTEAFF.

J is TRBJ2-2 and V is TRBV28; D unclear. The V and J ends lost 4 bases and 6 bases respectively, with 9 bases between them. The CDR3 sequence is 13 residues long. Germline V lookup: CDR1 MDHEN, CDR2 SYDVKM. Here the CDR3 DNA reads TGTGCCAGCAGTTCGCAGGATCCCGGGGAGCTGTTTTTT. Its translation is CASSSQDPGELFF.

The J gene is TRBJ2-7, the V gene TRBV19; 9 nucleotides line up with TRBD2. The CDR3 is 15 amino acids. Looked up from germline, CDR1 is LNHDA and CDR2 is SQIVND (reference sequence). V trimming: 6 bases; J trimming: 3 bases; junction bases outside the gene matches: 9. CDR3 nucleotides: TGTGCCAGTAGAACCCCCTTGACTAGCGGCTACGAGCAGTACTTC. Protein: CASRTPLTSGYEQYF.

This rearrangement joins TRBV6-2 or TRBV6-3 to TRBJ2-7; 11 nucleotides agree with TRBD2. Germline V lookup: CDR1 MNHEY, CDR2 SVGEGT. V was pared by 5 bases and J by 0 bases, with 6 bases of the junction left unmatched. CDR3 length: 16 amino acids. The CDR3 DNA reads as TGTGCCAGCAGTCCGACTAGCGGGGTTTTCTCCTACGAGCAGTACTTC. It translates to CASSPTSGVFSYEQYF.

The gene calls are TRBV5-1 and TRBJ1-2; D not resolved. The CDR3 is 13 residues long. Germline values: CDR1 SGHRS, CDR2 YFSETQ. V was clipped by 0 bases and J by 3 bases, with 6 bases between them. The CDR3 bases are TGCGCCAGCAGCTTGGGGGCTGACTATGGCTACACCTTC. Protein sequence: CASSLGADYGYTF.

CDR3 bases: TGCGCCAGCAGCCAGACCGGGATGAACACTGAAGCTTTCTTT. Encoded protein: CASSQTGMNTEAFF. The chain has TRBV4-3 and TRBJ1-1; D is unresolved. V was shortened by 3 bases and J by 0 bases, with 8 bases between the two germline ends. Germline V gene sequence: CDR1 LGHNA, CDR2 YSLEER. The CDR3 sequence is 14 residues long.

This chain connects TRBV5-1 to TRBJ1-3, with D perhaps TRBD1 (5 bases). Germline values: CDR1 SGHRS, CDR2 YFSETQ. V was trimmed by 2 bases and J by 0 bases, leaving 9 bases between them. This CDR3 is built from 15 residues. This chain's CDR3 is CASSFDRLSGNTIYF. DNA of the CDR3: TGCGCCAGCAGCTTTGACAGACTCTCTGGAAACACCATATATTTT. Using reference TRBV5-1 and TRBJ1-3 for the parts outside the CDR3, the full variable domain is KAGVTQTPRYLIKTRGQQVTLSCSPISGHRSVSWYQQTPGQGLQFLFEYFSETQRNKGNFPGRFSGRQFSNSRSEMNVSTLELGDSALYLCASSFDRLSGNTIYFGEGSWLTVV.

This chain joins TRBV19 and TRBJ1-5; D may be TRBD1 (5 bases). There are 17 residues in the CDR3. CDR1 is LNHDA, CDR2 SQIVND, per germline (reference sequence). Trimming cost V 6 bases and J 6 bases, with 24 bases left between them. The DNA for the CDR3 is TGTGCCAGTAGGGGCCGCGGAGGGGCGACTTTGGCTCAGCCCCAGCATTTT. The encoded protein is CASRGRGGATLAQPQHF.